In this sample, the clone carrying this TCR beta chain turned up many times. The antigen remains unidentified. The data are from a study of T-cell reconstitution after alpha-beta-depleted transplantation in children. The TCRbeta library incorporated unique molecular identifiers. TCRdb processed the PCR reads anew with MiXCR; each CDR3 protein has one entry. The sample lists hundreds of thousands of distinct CDR3 sequences; roughly 13% were seen once. Germline values: CDR1 DFQATT, CDR2 SNEGSKA (reference sequence). The CDR3 spans 15 residues. The ends were cut back, 6 bases at V and 4 bases at J, with 18 bases in the middle. Study findings and constraints: Several hundred expanded graft clones reportedly were the source of alpha-beta T cells about two months after transplant. High day-60 TCRbeta diversity in some patients came from surviving recipient T cells and thymic progenitors. Diversity and T-cell counts at one year after transplant derived mostly from new T cells.

Material: PBMCs, obtained before TCRalphabeta/CD19-depleted stem cell transplant. This clonotype originated in a girl aged 2 to 10 with congenital amegakaryocytic thrombocytopenia, due to receive a stem cell transplant. The chain links TRBV20-1 to TRBJ2-2; D is perhaps TRBD1 or TRBD2 (5 bases each). The CDR3 loop is CSARNPGRITGELFF. CDR3 sequence (DNA): TGCAGTGCCAGGAACCCGGGACGGATCACCGGGGAGCTGTTTTTT.